This TCR beta chain was sequenced during a study of cytomegalovirus exposure and HLA in healthy donors. Overall study: Researchers previously reported finding 90 million to 120 million unique TCR beta sequences from approximately 200 million T cells. Study-wide findings and caveats: Earlier results showed most TCR beta V segments being productive about 87% or about 30% of the time.

PCR primers comprised 60 Vbeta and 13 Jbeta primers. Produced via immunoSEQ multiplex PCR; TCRdb's table is partial and in-frame only. The profile covers under 150,000 clones, with roughly 71% appearing a single time and roughly 8.7% taken by the ten largest. To note about this clone: What it binds is unknown.

CDR3 length equals 15 residues. Trimming pared 5 bases from V and 7 bases from J, leaving 20 bases between. CDR1 is MNHEY, CDR2 SMNVEV, per germline (reference sequence). The sequence came from a man aged 18 to 29 in good health and CMV-seropositive. Sequencing was performed on PBMCs. The chain is built from TRBV27 and TRBJ1-2, with a weak D call TRBD1 (6 bases). CDR3 in DNA: TGTGCCAGCAGTCAACCGGGACACCGGCCCGGTGGCTACACCTTC. Protein: CASSQPGHRPGGYTF.